This TCR beta chain was recorded in a study of beta chain features in type 1 diabetes. As for the study in general: Age, gender, cell numbers and subset yield matched between patients and controls.

This CDR3 comprises 15 residues. Germline lookup yields CDR1 SEHNR and CDR2 FQNEAQ (reference sequence). V was trimmed by 2 bases and J by 1 base, leaving 10 bases between them. Sorting based on CD45RO/CCR7/CD25/CD127/CD95/CD27 separated CD4+ naive, central memory, regulatory and stem cell-like memory cells. Study-wide findings and caveats: Compared with healthy donors, patients appeared to share more similar naive, central memory and regulatory TCRB repertoires. Fewer junction insertions and more nucleotide deletions appeared in type 1 diabetes patients.

This clone was detected only a few times. The antigen is unknown. The authors reverse transcribed all of the isolated RNA, so sequencing captured expressed TCRB transcripts. Generated by immunoSEQ multiplex PCR, the TCRdb table keeps only in-frame clones and is missing some. The data contain 350,000 to 450,000 clones, about 15% of them seen just once; the ten biggest clones take up about 0.018%. The TCR comes from a woman in her late teens or twenties in good health. V usage is TRBV7-9 and J usage is TRBJ2-3, with D tentatively TRBD2 (5 bases). Specimen: naive CD4+ T cells from blood. CDR3 in amino acids: CASSLRTPGTDTQYF. CDR3 bases: TGTGCCAGCAGCTTAAGGACTCCTGGCACAGATACGCAGTATTTT.